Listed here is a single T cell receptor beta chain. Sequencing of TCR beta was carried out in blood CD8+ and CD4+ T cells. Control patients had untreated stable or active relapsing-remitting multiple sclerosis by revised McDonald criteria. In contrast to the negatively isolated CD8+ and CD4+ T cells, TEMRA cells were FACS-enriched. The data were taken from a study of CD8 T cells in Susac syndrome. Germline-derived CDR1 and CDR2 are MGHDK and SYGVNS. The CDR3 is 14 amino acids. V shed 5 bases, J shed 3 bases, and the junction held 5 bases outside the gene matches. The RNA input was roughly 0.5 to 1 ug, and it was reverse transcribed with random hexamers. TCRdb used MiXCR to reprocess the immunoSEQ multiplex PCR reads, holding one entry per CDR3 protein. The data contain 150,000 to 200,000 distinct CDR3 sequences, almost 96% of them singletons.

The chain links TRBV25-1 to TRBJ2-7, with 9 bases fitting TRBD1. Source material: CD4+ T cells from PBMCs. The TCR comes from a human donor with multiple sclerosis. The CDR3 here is CASSLTGGVYEQYF. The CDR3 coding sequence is TGTGCCAGCAGTCTGACAGGGGGAGTCTACGAGCAGTACTTC.